The entry below gives a single T cell receptor beta chain sequence along with its context. It has no known antigen specificity. One base away there is no much larger clone; base qualities are not given. CDR1 and CDR2 were assigned from the germline V gene as MDHEN and SYDVKM. Relative to germline, V is 5 bases shorter and J is 5 bases shorter, with 10 bases between their ends. Its CDR3 holds 13 amino acids, cysteine through phenylalanine. The retained sequence is limited to the CDR3, 39 bases, with the frame set at the first base. The record originates from a study of OX40 agonist ivuxolimab in advanced cancers. With regard to the full study: Ivuxolimab, which targeted the costimulatory receptor OX40 (CD134), was an agonistic, fully human IgG2 monoclonal antibody. Intravenous ivuxolimab was administered to patients every 2 weeks at six dose levels: 0.01, 0.1, 0.3, 1.5, 3 and 10 mg/kg. The dose-escalation cohort was about 83% male with a mean age of approximately 59 years, ranging from roughly 20 to 85. Three dose-escalation patients achieved partial responses, one with hepatocellular carcinoma and two with cutaneous melanoma. Peripheral TCRbeta sequencing aimed to test whether ivuxolimab altered TCR sequence diversity and caused clonal T-cell expansion. Patients were allowed to have had prior anti-PD-1, anti-PD-L1 or anti-CTLA-4 therapy, and 40% of the dose-escalation patients had been treated with checkpoint inhibitors. Of the roughly 50 dose-escalation patients, hepatocellular carcinoma was present in about 20, melanoma in about 15, renal cell carcinoma in 9 and head and neck cancer in 9. The paper covers the monotherapy dose-escalation part of the phase I ivuxolimab trial, which included N ≈ 54 patients. What the work shows at the level of the full study, not this receptor alone: The antigen specificity of the clonally expanded peripheral T cells was not determined. At doses of 0.1 to 3.0 mg/kg, clonal expansion of both CD4+ and CD8+ T cells in blood was seen between baseline and week 6. In partial responders in the 0.1-3.0 mg/kg groups, normalized peripheral clonal expansion was found to be among the lowest, especially among CD8+ T cells. Low levels of normalized T-cell clonal expansion were also seen in some patients who did not respond. On average, CD8+ T cells showed more expanded clones than CD4+ T cells after ivuxolimab.

Patients with a history of autoimmune disease or receiving systemic immunosuppression were excluded from the trial. Peripheral blood for TCR sequencing was drawn from every dose cohort at baseline, at cycle 4 day 1 and at cycle 7 day 1. Samples came from an open-label, multicenter, first-in-human phase I dose-escalation trial of ivuxolimab. Adults with locally advanced or metastatic melanoma, renal cell, hepatocellular, or head and neck squamous cell carcinoma were enrolled in the trial. Before TCR sequencing, CD4+ and CD8+ T cells were separately sorted from peripheral blood. To sequence the TCRbeta CDR3 region, genomic DNA was isolated from the sorted cells. The immunoSEQ Assay was used to sequence the TCRbeta CDR3 regions. TCRdb carries this immuneACCESS record with in-frame sequences only. Its versions omit some clonotypes, under half of them owing to an unresolved V gene in the studies checked, with the rest unexplained. Across this sample there are around 150,000 clones, with 90% to 95% seen only once. The top ten clonotypes cover about 0.31% of the sample.

Sequencing used CD4+ or CD8+ T cells sorted from blood, obtained in a trial of the OX40 agonist ivuxolimab. The clonotype was recovered from an adult with an advanced solid tumor such as melanoma, head and neck, liver or kidney cancer. The receptor chain draws on TRBV28 and TRBJ1-5; there is no confident call for the D gene. CDR3 region: CASSPGYYQPQHF. The bases are TGTGCCAGCAGTCCGGGGTATTATCAGCCCCAGCATTTT. With the portions outside the CDR3 filled from the reference TRBV28 and TRBJ1-5 genes, the complete variable region becomes DVKVTQSSRYLVKRTGEKVFLECVQDMDHENMFWYRQDPGLGLRLIYFSYDVKMKEKGDIPEGYSVSREKKERFSLILESASTNQTSMYLCASSPGYYQPQHFGDGTRLSIL.